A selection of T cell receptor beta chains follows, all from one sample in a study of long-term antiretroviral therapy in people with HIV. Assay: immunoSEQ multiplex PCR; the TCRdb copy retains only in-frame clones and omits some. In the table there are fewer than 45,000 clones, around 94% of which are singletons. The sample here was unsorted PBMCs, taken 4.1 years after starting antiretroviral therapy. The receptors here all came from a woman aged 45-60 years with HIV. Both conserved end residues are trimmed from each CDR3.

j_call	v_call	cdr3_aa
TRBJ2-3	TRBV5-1	ASSTLLAVTDTQY
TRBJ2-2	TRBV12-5	ASGWTLSGGTSTGELF
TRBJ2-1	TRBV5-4	ASSPGGSSYNEQF
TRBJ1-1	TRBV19	ASSLYGGIGTEAF
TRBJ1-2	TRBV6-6	ASSRGQVVSGYT
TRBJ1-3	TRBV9	ASSLRVFGNTIY
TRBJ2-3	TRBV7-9	ASSPKTSGGTDTQY
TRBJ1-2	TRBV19	ASSIDRQGYYGYT
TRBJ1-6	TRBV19	ASSPSGTVNSPLH
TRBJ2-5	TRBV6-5	ASSPRRRETQY
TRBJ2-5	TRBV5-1	ASSPGGGAGVGETQY
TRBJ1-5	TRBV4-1	ASSKSAGTHGNQPQH
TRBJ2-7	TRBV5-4	ASSSKGSGGVYEQY
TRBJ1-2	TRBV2	ASRTENYGYT
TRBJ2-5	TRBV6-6	ASSANGGAQETQY
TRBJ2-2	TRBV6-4	ASSDSPEAGELF
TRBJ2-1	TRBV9	ASSLRGGLYEQF
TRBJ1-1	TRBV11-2	ASSLEGGTEAF
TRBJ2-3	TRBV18	ASSSNLAGVTDTQY
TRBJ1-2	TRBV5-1	ASSLVQGNRVYGYT
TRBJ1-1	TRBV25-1	ASIRQGGTEAF
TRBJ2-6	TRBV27	ASRYSGANVLT
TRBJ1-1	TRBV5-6	ASSWGTRGAF
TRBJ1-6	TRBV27	ASKRDTSPLH
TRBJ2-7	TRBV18	ASTLQGAYEQY
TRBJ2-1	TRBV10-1	ASSAELPGNEQF
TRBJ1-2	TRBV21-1	ASSKAGTGTRFYGYT
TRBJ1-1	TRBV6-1	ASSEERGAF
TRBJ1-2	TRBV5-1	ASSSIPGDGYT
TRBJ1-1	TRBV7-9	ASSSSGRGYTEAF
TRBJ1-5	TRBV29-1	SVRQGSNQPQH
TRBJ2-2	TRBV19	ASLRSGRNTGELF
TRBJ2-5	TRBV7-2	ASSLELSPPGFETQY
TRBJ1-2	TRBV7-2	ASSLPTGIHGYT
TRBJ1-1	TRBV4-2	ASSQVTSSGLTEAF
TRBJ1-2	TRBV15	ATSRDRVGAYYGYT
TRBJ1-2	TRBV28	ASSSGLPQIYGYT
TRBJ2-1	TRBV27	ASSGTMGGNEQF
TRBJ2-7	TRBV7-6	ASSLAPSSYEQY
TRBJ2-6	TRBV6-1	ASSERGRSGANVLT
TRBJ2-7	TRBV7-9	ASSSGPWEQY
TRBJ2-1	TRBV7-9	ASSLGAAYNEQF
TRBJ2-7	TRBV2	ASSLLLYEQY
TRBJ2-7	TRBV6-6	ASSYSGRAYEQY
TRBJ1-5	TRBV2	ASKDSNQPQH
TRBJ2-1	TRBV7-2	ASSLVGLAAYNEQF
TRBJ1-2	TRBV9	ASSVGGATPYYGYT
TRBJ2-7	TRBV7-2	ASSLAVAVYEQY
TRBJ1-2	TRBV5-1	ASSLGLPRGYT